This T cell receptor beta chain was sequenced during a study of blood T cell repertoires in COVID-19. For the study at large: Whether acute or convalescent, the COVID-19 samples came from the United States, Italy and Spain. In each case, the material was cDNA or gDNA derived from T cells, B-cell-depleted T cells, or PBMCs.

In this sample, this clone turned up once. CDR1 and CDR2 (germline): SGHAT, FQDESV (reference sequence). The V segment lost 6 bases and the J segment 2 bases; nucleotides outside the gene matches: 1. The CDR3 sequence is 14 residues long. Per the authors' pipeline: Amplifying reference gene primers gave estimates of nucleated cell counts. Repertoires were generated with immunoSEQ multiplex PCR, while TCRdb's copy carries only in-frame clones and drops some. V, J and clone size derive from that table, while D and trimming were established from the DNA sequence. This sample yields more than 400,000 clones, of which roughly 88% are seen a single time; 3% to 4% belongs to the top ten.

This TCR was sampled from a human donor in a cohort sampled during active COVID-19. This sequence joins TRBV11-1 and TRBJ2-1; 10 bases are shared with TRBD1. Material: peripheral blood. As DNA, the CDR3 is TGTGCCAGCAGGGGACAGGGGACCTACAATGAGCAGTTCTTC. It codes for CASRGQGTYNEQFF.